This T cell receptor (beta chain) was sequenced during a study of blood T cell repertoires in COVID-19. Repertoires were generated with immunoSEQ multiplex PCR, while TCRdb's copy carries only in-frame clones and drops some. The sample has about 380,000 clones, less than 85% seen once. From germline, CDR1 is SGDLS and CDR2 YYNGEE. V shed 3 bases and J 1 base; nucleotides not matched to a gene: 3. The CDR3 is made up of 15 amino acids. The clonotype was recovered from a woman between 18 and 29 years old with acute or convalescent COVID-19. The sequenced sample consisted of peripheral blood. This chain joins TRBV9 and TRBJ2-5, with 10 bases aligning to TRBD2. This CDR3 reads CASSDLAGGQETQYF. As DNA, the CDR3 is TGTGCCAGCAGCGACTTAGCGGGGGGCCAAGAGACCCAGTACTTC.